This record concerns one T cell receptor (beta chain) sequence. Measured with immunoSEQ multiplex PCR; TCRdb has only the in-frame clones, and not every one. The repertoire holds under 100,000 clones, with about 95% as singletons. The data are from a study of technical replicates of blood from a few donors. The CDR3 is 13 residues long. Per the germline V gene, CDR1 is GTSNPN and CDR2 is SVGIG (reference sequence). Trimming cost V 2 bases and J 7 bases, with 11 bases left between them. Sequencing used T cells isolated from PBMCs. J is TRBJ1-4 and V is TRBV30; D might be TRBD1 (5 bases). This TCR was recovered from a human donor in good health. The CDR3 nucleotides read TGTGCCTGGAGTCTACGGGGGGTTGAAAAACTGTTTTTT. The encoded protein is CAWSLRGVEKLFF.